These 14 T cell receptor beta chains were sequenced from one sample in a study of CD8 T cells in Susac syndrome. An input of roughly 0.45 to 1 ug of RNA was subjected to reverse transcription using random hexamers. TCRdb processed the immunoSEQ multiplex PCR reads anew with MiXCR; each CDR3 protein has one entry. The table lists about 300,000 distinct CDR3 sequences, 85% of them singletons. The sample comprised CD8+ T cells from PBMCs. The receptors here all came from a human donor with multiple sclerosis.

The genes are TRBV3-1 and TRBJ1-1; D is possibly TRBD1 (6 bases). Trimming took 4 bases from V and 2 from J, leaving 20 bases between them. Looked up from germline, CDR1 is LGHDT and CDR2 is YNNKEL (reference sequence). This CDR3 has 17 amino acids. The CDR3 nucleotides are TGTGCCAGCAGCCCCTTTCTCCGACAGGCCCTTAACACTGAAGCTTTCTTT. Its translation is CASSPFLRQALNTEAFF.

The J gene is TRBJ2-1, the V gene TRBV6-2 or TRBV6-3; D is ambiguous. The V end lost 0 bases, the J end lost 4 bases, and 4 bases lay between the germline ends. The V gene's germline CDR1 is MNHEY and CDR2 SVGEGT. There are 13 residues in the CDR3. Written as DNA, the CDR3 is TGTGCCAGCAGTTACTCGAAGTACAATGAGCAGTTCTTC. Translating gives CASSYSKYNEQFF.

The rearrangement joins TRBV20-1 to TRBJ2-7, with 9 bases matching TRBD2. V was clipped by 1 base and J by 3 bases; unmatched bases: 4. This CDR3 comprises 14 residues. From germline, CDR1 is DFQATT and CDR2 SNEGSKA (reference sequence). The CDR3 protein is CSARGTSEFYEQYF. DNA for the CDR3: TGCAGTGCTAGAGGGACTAGCGAATTCTACGAGCAGTACTTC.

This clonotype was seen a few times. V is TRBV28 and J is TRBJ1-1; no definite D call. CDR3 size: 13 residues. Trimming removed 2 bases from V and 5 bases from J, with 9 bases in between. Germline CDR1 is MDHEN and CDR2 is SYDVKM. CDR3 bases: TGTGCCAGCAGTTTAACTCCGGATACTGAAGCTTTCTTT. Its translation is CASSLTPDTEAFF.

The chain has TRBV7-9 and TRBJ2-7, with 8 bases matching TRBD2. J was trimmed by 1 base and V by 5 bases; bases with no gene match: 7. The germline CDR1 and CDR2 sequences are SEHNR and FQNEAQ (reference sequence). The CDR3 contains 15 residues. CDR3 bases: TGTGCCAGCAGCCGAAAATCTAGCGGGTCCTACGAGCAGTACTTC. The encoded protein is CASSRKSSGSYEQYF.

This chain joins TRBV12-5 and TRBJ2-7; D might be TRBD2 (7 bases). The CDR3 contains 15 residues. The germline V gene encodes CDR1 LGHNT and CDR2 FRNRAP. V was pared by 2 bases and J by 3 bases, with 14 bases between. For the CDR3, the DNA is TGTGCTAGTGGTTTGTTCGTGGGAGGGGGCTACGAGCAGTACTTC. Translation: CASGLFVGGGYEQYF.

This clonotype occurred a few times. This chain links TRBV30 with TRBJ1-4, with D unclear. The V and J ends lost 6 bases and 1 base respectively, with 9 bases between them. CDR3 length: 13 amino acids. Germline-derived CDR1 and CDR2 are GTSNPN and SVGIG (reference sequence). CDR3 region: CACATETNEKLFF. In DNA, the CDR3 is TGTGCCTGTGCGACGGAAACTAATGAAAAACTGTTTTTT.

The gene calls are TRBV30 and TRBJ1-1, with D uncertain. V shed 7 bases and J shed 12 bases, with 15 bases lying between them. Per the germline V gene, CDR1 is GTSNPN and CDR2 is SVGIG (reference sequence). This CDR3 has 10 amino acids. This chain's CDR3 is CASGGPTPFF. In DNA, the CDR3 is TGTGCCTCAGGAGGGCCAACCCCTTTCTTT.

The CDR3 sequence: CASSLTPPQETQYF. DNA for the CDR3: TGTGCCAGCAGTTTGACCCCTCCACAAGAGACCCAGTACTTC. The chain links TRBV12-3 or TRBV12-4 to TRBJ2-5; D gene uncertain. The CDR3 consists of 14 residues. The V and J ends lost 3 bases and 2 bases respectively, with 10 bases between them.

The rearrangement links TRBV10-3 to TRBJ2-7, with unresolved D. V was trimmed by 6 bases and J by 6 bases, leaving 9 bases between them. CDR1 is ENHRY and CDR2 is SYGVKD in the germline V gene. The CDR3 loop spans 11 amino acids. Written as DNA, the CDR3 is TGTGCCATCAGGGCTAGTTTCGAGCAGTACTTC. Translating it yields CAIRASFEQYF.

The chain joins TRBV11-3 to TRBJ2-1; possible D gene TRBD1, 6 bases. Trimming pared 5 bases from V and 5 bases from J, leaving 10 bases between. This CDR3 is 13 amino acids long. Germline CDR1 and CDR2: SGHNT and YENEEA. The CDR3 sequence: CASSARQDNEQFF. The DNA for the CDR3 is TGTGCCAGCAGCGCCCGACAGGACAATGAGCAGTTCTTC.

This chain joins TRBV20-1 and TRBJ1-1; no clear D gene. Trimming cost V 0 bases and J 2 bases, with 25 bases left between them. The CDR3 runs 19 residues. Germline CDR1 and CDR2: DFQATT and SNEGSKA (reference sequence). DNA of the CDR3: TGCAGTGCTAGAGATACTTTTGGGGAGAGGTCACGTTTCAACACTGAAGCTTTCTTT. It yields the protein CSARDTFGERSRFNTEAFF.

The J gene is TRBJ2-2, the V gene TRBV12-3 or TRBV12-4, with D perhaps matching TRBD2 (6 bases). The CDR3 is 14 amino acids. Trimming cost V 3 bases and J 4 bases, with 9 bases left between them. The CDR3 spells CASSFWRATGELFF. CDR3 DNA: TGTGCCAGCAGTTTTTGGAGGGCCACCGGGGAGCTGTTTTTT.

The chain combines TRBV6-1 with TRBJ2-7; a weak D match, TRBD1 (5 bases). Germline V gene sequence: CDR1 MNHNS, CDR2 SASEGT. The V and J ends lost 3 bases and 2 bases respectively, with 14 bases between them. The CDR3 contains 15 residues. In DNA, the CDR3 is TGTGCCAGCAGTGAGATGGGGCCCGTAGCCTACGAGCAGTACTTC. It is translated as CASSEMGPVAYEQYF.